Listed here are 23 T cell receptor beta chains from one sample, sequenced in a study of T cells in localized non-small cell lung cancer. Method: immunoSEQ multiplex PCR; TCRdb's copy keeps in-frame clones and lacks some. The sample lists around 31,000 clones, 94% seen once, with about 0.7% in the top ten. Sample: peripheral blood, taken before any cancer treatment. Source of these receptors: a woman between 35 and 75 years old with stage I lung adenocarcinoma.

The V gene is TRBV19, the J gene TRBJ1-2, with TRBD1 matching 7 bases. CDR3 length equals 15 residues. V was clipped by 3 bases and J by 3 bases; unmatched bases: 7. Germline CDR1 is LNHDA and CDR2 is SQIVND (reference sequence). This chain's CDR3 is CASSIDGDRDYGYTF. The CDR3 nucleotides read TGTGCCAGTAGTATCGACGGCGACAGGGACTATGGCTACACCTTC.

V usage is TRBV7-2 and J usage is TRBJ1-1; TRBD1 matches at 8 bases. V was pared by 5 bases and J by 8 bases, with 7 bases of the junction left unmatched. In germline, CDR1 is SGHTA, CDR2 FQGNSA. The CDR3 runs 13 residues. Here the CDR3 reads CASSPDRGGEAFF. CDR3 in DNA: TGTGCCAGCAGCCCCGACAGGGGAGGGGAAGCTTTCTTT.

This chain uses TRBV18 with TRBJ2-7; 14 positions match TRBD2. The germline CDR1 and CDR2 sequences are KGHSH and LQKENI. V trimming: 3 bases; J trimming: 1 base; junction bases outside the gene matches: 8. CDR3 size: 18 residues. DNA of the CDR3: TGTGCCAGCTCACCTCGACTAGCGGGAGGGCCTAGGTCCTACGAGCAGTACTTC. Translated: CASSPRLAGGPRSYEQYF.

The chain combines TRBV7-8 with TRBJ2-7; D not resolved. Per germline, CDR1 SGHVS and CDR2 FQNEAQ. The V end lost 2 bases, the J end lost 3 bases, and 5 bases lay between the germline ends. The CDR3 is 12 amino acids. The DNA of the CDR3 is TGTGCCAGCAGCTTATCCGACTACGAGCAGTACTTC. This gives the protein CASSLSDYEQYF.

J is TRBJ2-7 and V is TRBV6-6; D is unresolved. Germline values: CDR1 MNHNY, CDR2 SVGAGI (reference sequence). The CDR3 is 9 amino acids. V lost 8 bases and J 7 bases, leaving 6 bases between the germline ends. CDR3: CASGPEQYF. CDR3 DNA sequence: TGTGCCAGCGGGCCTGAGCAGTACTTC.

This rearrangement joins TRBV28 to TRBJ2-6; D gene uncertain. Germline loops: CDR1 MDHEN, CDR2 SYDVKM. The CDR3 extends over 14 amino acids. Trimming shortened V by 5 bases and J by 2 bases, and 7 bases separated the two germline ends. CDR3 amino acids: CASSESTGANVLTF. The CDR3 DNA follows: TGTGCCAGCAGTGAGTCAACTGGGGCCAACGTCCTGACTTTC.

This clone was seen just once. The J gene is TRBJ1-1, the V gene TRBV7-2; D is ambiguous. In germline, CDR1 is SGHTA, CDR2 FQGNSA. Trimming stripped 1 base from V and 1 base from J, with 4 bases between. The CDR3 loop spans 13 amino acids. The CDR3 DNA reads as TGTGCCAGCAGCTTAGGGCAGAACACTGAAGCTTTCTTT. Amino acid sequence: CASSLGQNTEAFF.

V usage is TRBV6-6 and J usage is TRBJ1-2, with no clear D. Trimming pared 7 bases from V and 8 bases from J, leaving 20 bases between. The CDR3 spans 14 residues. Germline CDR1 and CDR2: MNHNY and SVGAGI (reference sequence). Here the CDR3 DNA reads TGTGCCAGCACCCAGCTAAGGGAAATTGGGGGCTACACCTTC. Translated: CASTQLREIGGYTF.

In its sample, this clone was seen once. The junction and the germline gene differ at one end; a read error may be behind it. The CDR3 is CASSLATGGSYQPQHF. CDR3 nucleotide sequence: TGTGCCAGCAGCCTCGCCACAGGGGGTAGCTATCAGCCCCAGCATTTT. The V call is TRBV7-2, the J call TRBJ1-5; TRBD1 matches 8 bases. Germline CDR1 and CDR2: SGHTA and FQGNSA. CDR3 length equals 16 residues. The full variable domain, completed using reference TRBV7-2 and TRBJ1-5, is GAGVSQSPSNKVTEKGKDVELRCDPISGHTALYWYRQSLGQGLEFLIYFQGNSAPDKSGLPSDRFSAERTGGSVSTLTIQRTQQEDSAVYLCASSLATGGSYQPQHFGDGTRLSIL.

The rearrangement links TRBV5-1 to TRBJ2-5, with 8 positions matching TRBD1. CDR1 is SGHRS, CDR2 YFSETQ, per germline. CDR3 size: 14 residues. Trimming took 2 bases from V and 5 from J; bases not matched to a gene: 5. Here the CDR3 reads CASSFGTGGETQYF. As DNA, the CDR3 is TGCGCCAGCAGCTTCGGGACAGGCGGGGAGACCCAGTACTTC.

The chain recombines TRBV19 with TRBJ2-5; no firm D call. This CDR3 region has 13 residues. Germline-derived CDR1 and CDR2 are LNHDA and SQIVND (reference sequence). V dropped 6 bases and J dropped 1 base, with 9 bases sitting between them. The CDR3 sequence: CASSRTSQETQYF. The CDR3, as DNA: TGTGCCAGTAGCAGGACCTCCCAAGAGACCCAGTACTTC.

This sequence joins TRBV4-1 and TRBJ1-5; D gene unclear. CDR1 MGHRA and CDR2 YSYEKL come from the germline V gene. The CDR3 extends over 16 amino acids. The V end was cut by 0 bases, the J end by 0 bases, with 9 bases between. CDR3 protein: CASSQEEGISNQPQHF. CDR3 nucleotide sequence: TGCGCCAGCAGCCAAGAGGAAGGTATTAGCAATCAGCCCCAGCATTTT.

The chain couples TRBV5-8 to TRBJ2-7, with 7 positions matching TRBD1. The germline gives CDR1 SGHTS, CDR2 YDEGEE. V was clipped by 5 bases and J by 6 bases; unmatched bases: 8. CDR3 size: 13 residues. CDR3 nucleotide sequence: TGTGCCAGCAGTCGTAAGACAGGGACCGAGCAGTACTTC. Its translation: CASSRKTGTEQYF.

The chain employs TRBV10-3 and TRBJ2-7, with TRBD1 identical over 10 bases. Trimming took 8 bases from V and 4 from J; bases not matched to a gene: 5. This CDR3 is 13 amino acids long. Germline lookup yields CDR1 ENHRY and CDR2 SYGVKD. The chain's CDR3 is CAISAGQGYEQYF. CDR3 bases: TGTGCCATCTCGGCGGGACAGGGGTACGAGCAGTACTTC.

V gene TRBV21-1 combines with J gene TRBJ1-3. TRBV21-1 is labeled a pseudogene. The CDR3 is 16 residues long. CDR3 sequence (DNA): TGTGCCAGCAGCAAAGATCCAATGAGCTCTGGAAACACCATATATTTT. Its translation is CASSKDPMSSGNTIYF.

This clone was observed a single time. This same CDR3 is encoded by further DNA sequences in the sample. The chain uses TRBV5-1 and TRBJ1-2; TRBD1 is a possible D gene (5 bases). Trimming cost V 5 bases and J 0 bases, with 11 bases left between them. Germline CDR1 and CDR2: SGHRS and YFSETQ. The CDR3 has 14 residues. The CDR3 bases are TGCGCCAGCAGTTTACAGGCTTCTAACTATGGCTACACCTTC. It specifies CASSLQASNYGYTF.

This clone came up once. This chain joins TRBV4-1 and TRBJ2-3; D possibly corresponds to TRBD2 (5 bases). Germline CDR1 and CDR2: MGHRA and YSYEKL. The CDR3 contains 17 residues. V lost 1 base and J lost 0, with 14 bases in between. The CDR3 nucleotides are TGCGCCAGCAGCCAAGTCGATCTGCGGAGGAGCACAGATACGCAGTATTTT. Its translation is CASSQVDLRRSTDTQYF.

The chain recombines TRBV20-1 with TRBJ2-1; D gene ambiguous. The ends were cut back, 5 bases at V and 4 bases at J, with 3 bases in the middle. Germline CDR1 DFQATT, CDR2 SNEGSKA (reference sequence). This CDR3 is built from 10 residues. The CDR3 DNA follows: TGCAGTGCTGGGTACAATGAGCAGTTCTTC. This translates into CSAGYNEQFF.

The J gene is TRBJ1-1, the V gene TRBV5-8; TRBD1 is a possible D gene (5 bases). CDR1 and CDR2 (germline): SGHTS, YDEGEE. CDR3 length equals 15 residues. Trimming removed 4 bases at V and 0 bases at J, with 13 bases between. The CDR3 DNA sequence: TGTGCCAGCAGCCGGCTAGGAGGGGTGAACACTGAAGCTTTCTTT. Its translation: CASSRLGGVNTEAFF.

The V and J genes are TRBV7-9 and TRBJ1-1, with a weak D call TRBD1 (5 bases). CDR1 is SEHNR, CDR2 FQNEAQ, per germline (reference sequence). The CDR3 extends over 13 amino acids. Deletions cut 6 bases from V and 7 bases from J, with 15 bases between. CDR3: CASRRGTDLEAFF. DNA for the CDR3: TGTGCCAGCAGACGAGGGACGGACCTTGAAGCTTTCTTT.

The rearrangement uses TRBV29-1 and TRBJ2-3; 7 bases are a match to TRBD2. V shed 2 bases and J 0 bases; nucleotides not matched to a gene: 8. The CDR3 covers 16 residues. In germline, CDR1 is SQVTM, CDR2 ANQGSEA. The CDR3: CSVEPGTTRSTDTQYF. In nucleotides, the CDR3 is TGCAGCGTTGAACCCGGGACTACCCGAAGCACAGATACGCAGTATTTT.

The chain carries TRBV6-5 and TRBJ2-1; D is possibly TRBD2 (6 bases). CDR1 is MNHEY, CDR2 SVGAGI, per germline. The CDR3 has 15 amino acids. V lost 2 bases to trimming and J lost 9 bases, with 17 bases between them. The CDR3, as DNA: TGTGCCAGCAGTTACCTAGCGCAATCTTCGCGTGAGCAGTTCTTC. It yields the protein CASSYLAQSSREQFF.

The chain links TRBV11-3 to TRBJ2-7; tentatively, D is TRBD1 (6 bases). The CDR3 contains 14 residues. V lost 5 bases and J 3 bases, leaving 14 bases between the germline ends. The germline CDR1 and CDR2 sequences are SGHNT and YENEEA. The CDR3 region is CASSLRDTNYEQYF. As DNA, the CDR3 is TGTGCCAGCAGCCTCAGGGACACCAACTACGAGCAGTACTTC. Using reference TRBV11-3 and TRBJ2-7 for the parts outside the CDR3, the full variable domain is EAGVVQSPRYKIIEKKQPVAFWCNPISGHNTLYWYLQNLGQGPELLIRYENEEAVDDSQLPKDRFSAERLKGVDSTLKIQPAELGDSAVYLCASSLRDTNYEQYFGPGTRLTVT.